This T cell receptor beta chain was captured in a study of shared clonotypes between healthy human individuals (dated by TCRdb to the early 2020s). About the investigation overall: A couple of women and a few men aged 18 to 49 years were included in the cohort. For each donor, CD4 naive and CD4 memory were each given three plates, CD8 naive was given two plates, and CD8 memory was given one plate. The study deeply sequenced blood TCR repertoires of about five healthy adults to estimate repertoire size and the extent of clonotype sharing between individuals. Different laboratories and diverse techniques were used to prepare libraries and sequence TCR repertoires, to increase sequencing depth and limit assay-specific biases. Leukapheresis yielded between about 0.9 and 10 billion PBMCs per donor.

Its CDR3 holds 11 amino acids, cysteine through phenylalanine. The entry retains the CDR3 DNA only, 33 bases that are in frame from base 1. CDR1 and CDR2 were assigned from the germline V gene (reference sequence) as MNHEY and SMNVEV. For the CD8 naive samples, CD45RO-negative cells were positively selected for CCR7, yielding a CD45RA+CCR7+ population from which TemRA cells were excluded. The donors were healthy, HIV-negative adults with no recently reported acute infections or vaccinations. All donors were Caucasian adults living in Nashville, Tennessee, USA. Blood was obtained by leukapheresis, after which PBMCs were separated by Ficoll-Histopaque density gradient centrifugation and cryopreserved in liquid nitrogen vapor phase. Purity and quantity of every magnetically sorted T cell population were checked by analytical flow cytometry. Each sorted fraction had its genomic DNA isolated and then quantified by UV absorbance on a Nanodrop 2000c.

The paper's findings and limits, for the study overall: The genetic and exposure-history diversity represented was limited by the small number of donors. Naive subsets generally had larger estimated clonotype richness than memory subsets did. Pairwise subsampling led to the expectation that sequencing depth would affect the degree of clonotype sharing among donors. Sharing across a few donors was observed for about 5% of naive CD4, over 3% of naive CD8, 2.3% of memory CD4, and around 0.42% of memory CD8 clonotypes. Sampling was restricted to blood, and TCR repertoires in tissues likely differ from the TCR repertoires found in blood. Even with the large sequencing depth, rarefaction of the sorted-subset datasets indicated that sequencing was incomplete. Compared with non-shared clonotypes, clonotypes shared by all four sorted-subset donors had higher generation probabilities.

In regard to this clone: The antigen it binds to is not known. No base quality information exists; no much larger clone differs at one position.

Using the deep immunoSEQ assay, TCR CDR3 regions were amplified from genomic DNA by multiplex PCR. For each cell subset, the extracted genomic DNA was distributed evenly across all wells of several immunoSEQ 96-well plates, and each plate served as one replicate. For sorted subsets, roughly 0.2 ug genomic DNA, equal to 30,000 to 35,000 T cell genomes, was loaded into each replicate PCR. Purified libraries were quantified with a Qubit 3.0 fluorometer, sized on a Bioanalyzer 2100, and re-quantified with the KAPA Library Quantification kit. Each immunoSEQ 96-well plate was sequenced on its own single-read 150-cycle Illumina NextSeq 550 flow cell. As for the original processing: The immunoSEQ output contained only junctional sequences without quality scores, so filtering could not match that applied to full-length reads. To assign V/J genes and CDR3, sequences were annotated against IMGT germline references using PyIR, a Python wrapper for IgBLAST v1.9. Reads with weak V/J assignments (E-value above 1e-6), missing CDR3, stop codons, out-of-frame junctions, or ambiguous translated residues were removed. A V3J clonotype was defined by an identical inferred V gene, J gene, and CDR3 amino acid sequence. To compute the percentage overlap between repertoires, the number of shared unique clonotypes was divided by the size of the smaller repertoire. Three approaches were used to assess repertoire richness: RTK rarefaction, the Chao1 estimator, and Recon v2.1 estimates of unobserved clonotypes. OLGA was used to compute generation probabilities for all TCRbeta clonotypes that the gDNA method yielded from a handful of donors. TCRdb carries this immuneACCESS record with in-frame sequences only. Its versions omit some clonotypes, under half of them owing to an unresolved V gene in the studies checked, with the rest unexplained. V and J calls and clone size are those listed in that table; D and trimming were worked out from the DNA. This sample has hundreds of thousands of clones in its table, and just over 90% of those were observed once. Roughly 24% of the sample is held by the ten biggest clonotypes.

The V and J genes are TRBV27 and TRBJ2-7; 11 bases in the middle match TRBD2. The source is a man younger than 45 in good health. What was sequenced was naive CD8+ T cells sorted from blood. Per the publication, the cell subset or site label means: CD45RA+CCR7+. The CDR3 here reads CVSGRANEQYF. The DNA is as follows: TGTGTTAGCGGGAGGGCCAACGAGCAGTACTTC.